This TCR beta chain was captured by sequencing in a study of blood T cell repertoires in COVID-19. Trimming took 5 bases from V and 5 from J; bases not matched to a gene: 8. This CDR3 contains 14 residues. Germline CDR1 SSHAT, CDR2 FNYEAQ (reference sequence). The data were produced by immunoSEQ multiplex PCR, yet TCRdb's version contains in-frame clones alone and is incomplete. Counted here are approximately 90,000 clones, approximately 86% occurring once; the ten biggest clones make up less than 9%. V gene TRBV7-7 combines with J gene TRBJ2-5, with 7 bases that match TRBD2. This clonotype originated in a man aged 55 to 70 with acute or convalescent COVID-19. What was sequenced was peripheral blood. CDR3 in DNA: TGTGCCAGCAGCCCCGGGGGAGGGCAGGAGACCCAGTACTTC. This sequence encodes CASSPGGGQETQYF.